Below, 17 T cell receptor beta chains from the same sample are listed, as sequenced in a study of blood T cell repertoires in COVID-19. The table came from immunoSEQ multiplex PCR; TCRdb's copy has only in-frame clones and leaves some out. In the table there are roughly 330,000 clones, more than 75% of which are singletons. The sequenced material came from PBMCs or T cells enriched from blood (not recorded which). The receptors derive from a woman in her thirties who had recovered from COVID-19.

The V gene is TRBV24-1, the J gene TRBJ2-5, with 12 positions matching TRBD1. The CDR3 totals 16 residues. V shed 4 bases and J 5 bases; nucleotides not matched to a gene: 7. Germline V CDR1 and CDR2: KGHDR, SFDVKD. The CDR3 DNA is TGTGCCACCAGTGACACGGGACAGGGGGCGGGGGAGACCCAGTACTTC. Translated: CATSDTGQGAGETQYF.

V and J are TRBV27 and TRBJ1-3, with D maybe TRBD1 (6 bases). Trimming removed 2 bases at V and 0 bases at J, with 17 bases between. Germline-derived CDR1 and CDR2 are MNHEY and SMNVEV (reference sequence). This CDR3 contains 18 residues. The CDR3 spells CASSLRGQGRASGNTIYF. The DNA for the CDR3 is TGTGCCAGCAGTTTAAGGGGACAAGGGAGGGCCTCTGGAAACACCATATATTTT.

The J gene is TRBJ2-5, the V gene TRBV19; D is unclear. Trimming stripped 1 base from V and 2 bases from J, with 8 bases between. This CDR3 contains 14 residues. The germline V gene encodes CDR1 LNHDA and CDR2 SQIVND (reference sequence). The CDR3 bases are TGTGCCAGTAGTATAGTGGCAGAACAAGAGACCCAGTACTTC. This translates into CASSIVAEQETQYF.

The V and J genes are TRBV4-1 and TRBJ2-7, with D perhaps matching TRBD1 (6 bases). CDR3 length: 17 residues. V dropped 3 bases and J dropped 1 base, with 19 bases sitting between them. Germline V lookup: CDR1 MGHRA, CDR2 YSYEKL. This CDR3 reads CASSQSDSDILSYEQYF. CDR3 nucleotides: TGCGCCAGCAGCCAGTCGGACAGTGACATCTTGTCCTACGAGCAGTACTTC.

CDR3 DNA: TGCGCCAGCAGCCATCCCCCGGGCCAGGGGCCGTCTGATACGCAGTATTTT. It translates to CASSHPPGQGPSDTQYF. This chain links TRBV4-1 with TRBJ2-3; a possible D gene is TRBD1 (6 bases). There are 17 residues in the CDR3. Germline V lookup: CDR1 MGHRA, CDR2 YSYEKL. V was cut by 3 bases and J by 6 bases, with 22 bases left in between.

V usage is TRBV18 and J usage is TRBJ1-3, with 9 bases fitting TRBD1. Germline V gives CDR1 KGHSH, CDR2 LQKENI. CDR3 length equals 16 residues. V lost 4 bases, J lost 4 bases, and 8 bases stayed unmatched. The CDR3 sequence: CASSRDRARWGNTIYF. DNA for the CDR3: TGTGCCAGCTCACGGGACAGGGCCCGGTGGGGAAACACCATATATTTT.

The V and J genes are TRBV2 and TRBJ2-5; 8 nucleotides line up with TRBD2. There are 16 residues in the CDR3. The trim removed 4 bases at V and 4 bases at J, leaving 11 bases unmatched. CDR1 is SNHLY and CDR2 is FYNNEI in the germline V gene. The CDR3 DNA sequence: TGTGCCAGCAGTGTTTTTGGTAGCGGGGTAGGAGAGACCCAGTACTTC. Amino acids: CASSVFGSGVGETQYF.

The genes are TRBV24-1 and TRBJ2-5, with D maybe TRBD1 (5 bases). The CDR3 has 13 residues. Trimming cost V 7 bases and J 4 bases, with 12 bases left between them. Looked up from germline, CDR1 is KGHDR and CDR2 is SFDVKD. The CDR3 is CATSLRAGETQYF. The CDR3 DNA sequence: TGTGCCACCAGCCTCAGGGCAGGAGAGACCCAGTACTTC.

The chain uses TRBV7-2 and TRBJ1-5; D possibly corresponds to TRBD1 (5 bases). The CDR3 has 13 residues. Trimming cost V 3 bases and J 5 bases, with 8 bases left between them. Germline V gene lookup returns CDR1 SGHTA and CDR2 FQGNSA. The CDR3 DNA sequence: TGTGCCAGCAGCTTCGACAGTTATCAGCCCCAGCATTTT. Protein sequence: CASSFDSYQPQHF.

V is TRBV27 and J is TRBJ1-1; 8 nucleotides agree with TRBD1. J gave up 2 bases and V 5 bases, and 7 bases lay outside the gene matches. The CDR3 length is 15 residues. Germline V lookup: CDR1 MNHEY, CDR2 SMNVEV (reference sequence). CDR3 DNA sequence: TGTGCCAGCAGTCTATGGCAGGGGGCAAACACTGAAGCTTTCTTT. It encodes CASSLWQGANTEAFF.

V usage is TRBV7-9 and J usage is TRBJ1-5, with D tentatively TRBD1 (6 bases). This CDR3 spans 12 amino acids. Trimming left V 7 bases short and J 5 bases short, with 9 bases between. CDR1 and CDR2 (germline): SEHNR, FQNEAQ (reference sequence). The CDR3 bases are TGTGCCAGCACCACAGGGTATCAGCCCCAGCATTTT. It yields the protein CASTTGYQPQHF.

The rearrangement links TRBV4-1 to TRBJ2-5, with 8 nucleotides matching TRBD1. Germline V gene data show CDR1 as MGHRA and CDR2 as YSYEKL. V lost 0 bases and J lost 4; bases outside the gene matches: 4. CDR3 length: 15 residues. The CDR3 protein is CASSQDGTGPETQYF. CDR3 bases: TGCGCCAGCAGCCAAGATGGGACAGGTCCAGAGACCCAGTACTTC.

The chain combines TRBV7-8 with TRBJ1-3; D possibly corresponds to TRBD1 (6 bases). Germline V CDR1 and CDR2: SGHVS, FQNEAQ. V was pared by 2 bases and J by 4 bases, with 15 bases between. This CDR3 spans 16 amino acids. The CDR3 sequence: CASSLMARGNGNTIYF. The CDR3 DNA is TGTGCCAGCAGCTTAATGGCCAGGGGTAACGGAAACACCATATATTTT. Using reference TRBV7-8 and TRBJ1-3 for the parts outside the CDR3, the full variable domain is GAGVSQSPRYKVAKRGQDVALRCDPISGHVSLFWYQQALGQGPEFLTYFQNEAQLDKSGLPSDRFFAERPEGSVSTLKIQRTQQEDSAVYLCASSLMARGNGNTIYFGEGSWLTVV.

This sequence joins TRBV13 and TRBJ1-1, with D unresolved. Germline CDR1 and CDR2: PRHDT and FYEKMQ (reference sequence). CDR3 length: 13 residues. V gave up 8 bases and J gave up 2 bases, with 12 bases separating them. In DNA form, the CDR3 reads TGTGCCAGCCGCCGTGCGGCCAACACTGAAGCTTTCTTT. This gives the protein CASRRAANTEAFF. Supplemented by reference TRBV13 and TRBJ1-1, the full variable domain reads AAGVIQSPRHLIKEKRETATLKCYPIPRHDTVYWYQQGPGQDPQFLISFYEKMQSDKGSIPDRFSAQQFSDYHSELNMSSLELGDSALYFCASRRAANTEAFFGQGTRLTVV.

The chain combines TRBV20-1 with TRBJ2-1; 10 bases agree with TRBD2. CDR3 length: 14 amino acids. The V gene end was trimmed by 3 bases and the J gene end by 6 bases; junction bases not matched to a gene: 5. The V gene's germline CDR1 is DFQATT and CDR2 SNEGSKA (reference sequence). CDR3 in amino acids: CSASRAGGSNEQFF. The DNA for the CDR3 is TGCAGTGCTAGTCGAGCGGGGGGGTCCAATGAGCAGTTCTTC.

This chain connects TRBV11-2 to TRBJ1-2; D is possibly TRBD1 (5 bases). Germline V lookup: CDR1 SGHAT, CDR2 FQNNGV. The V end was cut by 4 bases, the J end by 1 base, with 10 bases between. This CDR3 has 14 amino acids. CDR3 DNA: TGTGCCAGCAGCTCGGGGGTTTATAACTATGGCTACACCTTC. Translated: CASSSGVYNYGYTF.

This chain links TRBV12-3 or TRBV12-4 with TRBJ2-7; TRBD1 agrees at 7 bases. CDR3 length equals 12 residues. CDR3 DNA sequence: TGTGTCTCCGGGACAGCGGCCTACGAGCAGTACTTC. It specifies CVSGTAAYEQYF.